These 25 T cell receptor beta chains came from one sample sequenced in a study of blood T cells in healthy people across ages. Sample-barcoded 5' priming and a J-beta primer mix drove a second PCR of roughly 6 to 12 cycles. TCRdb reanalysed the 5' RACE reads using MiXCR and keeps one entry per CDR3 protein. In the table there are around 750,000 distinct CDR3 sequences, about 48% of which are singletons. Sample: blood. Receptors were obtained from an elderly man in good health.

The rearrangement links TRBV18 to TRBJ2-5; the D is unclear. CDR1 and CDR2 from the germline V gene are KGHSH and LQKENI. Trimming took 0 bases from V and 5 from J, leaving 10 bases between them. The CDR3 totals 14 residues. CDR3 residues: CASSPPAIRETQYF. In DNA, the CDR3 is TGTGCCAGCTCACCACCGGCGATAAGGGAGACCCAGTACTTC.

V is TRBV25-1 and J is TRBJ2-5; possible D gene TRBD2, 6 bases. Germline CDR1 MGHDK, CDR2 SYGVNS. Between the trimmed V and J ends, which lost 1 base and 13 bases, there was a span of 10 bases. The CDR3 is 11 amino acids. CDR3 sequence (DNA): TGTGCCAGCAGTGAATCGGAGGGTCTGTACTTC. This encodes CASSESEGLYF.

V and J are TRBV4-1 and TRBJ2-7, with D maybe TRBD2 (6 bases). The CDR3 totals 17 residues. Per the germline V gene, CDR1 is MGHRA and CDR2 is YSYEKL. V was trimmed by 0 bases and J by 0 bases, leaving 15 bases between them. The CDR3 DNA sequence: TGCGCCAGCAGCCAAGAAAATCCTAGCGCTTACTCCTACGAGCAGTACTTC. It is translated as CASSQENPSAYSYEQYF.

The CDR3 DNA reads TGTGCCAGCAGCTTAAGTGCGGGAGGTACGCAGTATTTT. Amino acids: CASSLSAGGTQYF. The J gene is TRBJ2-3, the V gene TRBV7-8; 8 bases fit TRBD2. The V and J ends lost 2 bases and 8 bases, in that order; junction bases with no gene match: 3. This CDR3 comprises 13 residues. The germline V gene has CDR1 SGHVS and CDR2 FQNEAQ. Looking up the rest from reference TRBV7-8 and TRBJ2-3 gives the full variable domain: GAGVSQSPRYKVAKRGQDVALRCDPISGHVSLFWYQQALGQGPEFLTYFQNEAQLDKSGLPSDRFFAERPEGSVSTLKIQRTQQEDSAVYLCASSLSAGGTQYFGPGTRLTVL.

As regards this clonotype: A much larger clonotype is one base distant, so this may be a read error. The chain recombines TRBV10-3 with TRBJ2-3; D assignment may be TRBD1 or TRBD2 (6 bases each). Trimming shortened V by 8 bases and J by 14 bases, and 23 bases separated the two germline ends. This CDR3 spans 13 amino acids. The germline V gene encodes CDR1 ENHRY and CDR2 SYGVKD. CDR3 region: CAIGTLSGGYAYF. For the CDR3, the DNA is TGTGCCATCGGTACACTATCCGGGGGCTACGCGTATTTT.

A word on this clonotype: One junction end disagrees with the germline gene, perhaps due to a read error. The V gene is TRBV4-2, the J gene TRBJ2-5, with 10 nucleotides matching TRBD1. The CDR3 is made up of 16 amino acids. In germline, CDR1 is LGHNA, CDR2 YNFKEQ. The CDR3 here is CASNQARTGGKETQYF. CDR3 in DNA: TGTGCCAGCAACCAAGCCCGGACAGGGGGAAAAGAGACCCAGTACTTC.

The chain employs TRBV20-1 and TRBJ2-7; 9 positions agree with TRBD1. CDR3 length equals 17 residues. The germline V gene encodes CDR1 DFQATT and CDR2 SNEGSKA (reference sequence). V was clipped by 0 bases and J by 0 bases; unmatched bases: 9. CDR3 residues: CSAREGGRDRDSYEQYF. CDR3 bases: TGCAGTGCTAGAGAGGGTGGCAGGGACAGGGACTCCTACGAGCAGTACTTC.

The DNA of the CDR3 is TGCAGTGCTAGCCGATTAAGCTCCTACAATGAGCAGTTCTTC. It translates to CSASRLSSYNEQFF. The rearrangement uses TRBV20-1 and TRBJ2-1; no definite D call. This CDR3 is built from 14 residues. Germline assignment: CDR1 DFQATT and CDR2 SNEGSKA (reference sequence). Trimming removed 3 bases from V and 0 bases from J, with 9 bases in between.

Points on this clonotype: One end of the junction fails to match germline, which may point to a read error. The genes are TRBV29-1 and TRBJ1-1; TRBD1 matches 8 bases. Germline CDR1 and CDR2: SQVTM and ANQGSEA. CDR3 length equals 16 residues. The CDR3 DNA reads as TGCAGCGGTGAAAAGGGTGCAGGGGGCCTCAACACTGAAGCTTTCTTT. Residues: CSGEKGAGGLNTEAFF. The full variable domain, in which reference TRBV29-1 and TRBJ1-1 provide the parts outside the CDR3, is SAVISQKPSRDICQRGTSLTIQCQVDSQVTMMFWYRQQPGQSLTLIATANQGSEATYESGFVIDKFPISRPNLTFSTLTVSNMSPEDSSIYLCSGEKGAGGLNTEAFFGQGTRLTVV.

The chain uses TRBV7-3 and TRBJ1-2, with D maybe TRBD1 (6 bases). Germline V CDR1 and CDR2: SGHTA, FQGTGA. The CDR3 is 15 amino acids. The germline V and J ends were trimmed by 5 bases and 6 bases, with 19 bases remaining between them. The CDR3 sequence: CASSQTGQAPNGYTF. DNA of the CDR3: TGTGCCAGCAGCCAGACAGGTCAAGCCCCGAATGGCTACACCTTC. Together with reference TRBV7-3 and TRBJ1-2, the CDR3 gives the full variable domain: GAGVSQTPSNKVTEKGKYVELRCDPISGHTALYWYRQSLGQGPEFLIYFQGTGAADDSGLPNDRFFAVRPEGSVSTLKIQRTERGDSAVYLCASSQTGQAPNGYTFGSGTRLTVV.

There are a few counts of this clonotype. CDR3 in amino acids: CASSLRRVMDIQYF. Written as DNA, the CDR3 is TGTGCCAGCAGCTTAAGGAGGGTTATGGACATTCAGTACTTC. The J gene is TRBJ2-4, the V gene TRBV7-3; D is possibly TRBD2 (6 bases). V shed 1 base and J shed 8 bases, with 12 bases lying between them. In germline, CDR1 is SGHTA, CDR2 FQGTGA. This CDR3 is 14 amino acids long.

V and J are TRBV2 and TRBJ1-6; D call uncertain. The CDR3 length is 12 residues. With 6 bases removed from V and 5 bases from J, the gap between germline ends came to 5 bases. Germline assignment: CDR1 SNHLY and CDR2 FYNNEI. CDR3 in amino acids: CASSANNSPLHF. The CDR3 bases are TGTGCCAGCAGCGCTAATAATTCACCCCTCCACTTT.

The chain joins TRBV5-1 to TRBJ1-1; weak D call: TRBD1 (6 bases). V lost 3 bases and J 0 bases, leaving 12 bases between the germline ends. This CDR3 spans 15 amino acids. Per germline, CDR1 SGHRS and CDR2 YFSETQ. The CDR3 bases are TGCGCCAGCAGCTCCGGGGGGCTTATGAACACTGAAGCTTTCTTT. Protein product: CASSSGGLMNTEAFF.

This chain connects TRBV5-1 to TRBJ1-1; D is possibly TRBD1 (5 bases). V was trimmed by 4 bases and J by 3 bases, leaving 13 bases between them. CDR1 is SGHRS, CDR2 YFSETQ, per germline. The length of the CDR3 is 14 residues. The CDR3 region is CASSENQGYTEAFF. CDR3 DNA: TGCGCCAGCAGCGAAAACCAGGGCTACACTGAAGCTTTCTTT.

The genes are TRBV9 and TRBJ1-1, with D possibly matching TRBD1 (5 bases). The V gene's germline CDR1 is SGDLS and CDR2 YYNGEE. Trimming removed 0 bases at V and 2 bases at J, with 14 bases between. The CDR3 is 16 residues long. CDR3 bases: TGTGCCAGCAGCGTAGCTCTCCTGGGGGTCAACACTGAAGCTTTCTTT. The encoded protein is CASSVALLGVNTEAFF.

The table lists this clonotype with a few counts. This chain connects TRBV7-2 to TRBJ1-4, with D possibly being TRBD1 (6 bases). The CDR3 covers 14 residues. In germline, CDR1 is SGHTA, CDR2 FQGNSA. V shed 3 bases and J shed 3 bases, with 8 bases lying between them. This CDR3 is CASSFGQSNEKLFF. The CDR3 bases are TGTGCCAGCAGCTTTGGACAGTCTAATGAAAAACTGTTTTTT. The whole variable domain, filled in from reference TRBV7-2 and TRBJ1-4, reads GAGVSQSPSNKVTEKGKDVELRCDPISGHTALYWYRQSLGQGLEFLIYFQGNSAPDKSGLPSDRFSAERTGGSVSTLTIQRTQQEDSAVYLCASSFGQSNEKLFFGSGTQLSVL.

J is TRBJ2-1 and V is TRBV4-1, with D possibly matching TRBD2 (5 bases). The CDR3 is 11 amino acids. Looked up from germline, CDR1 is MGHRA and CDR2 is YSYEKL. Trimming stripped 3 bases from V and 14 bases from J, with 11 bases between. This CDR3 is CASSHIAREFF. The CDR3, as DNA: TGCGCCAGCAGCCATATAGCGAGGGAGTTCTTC.

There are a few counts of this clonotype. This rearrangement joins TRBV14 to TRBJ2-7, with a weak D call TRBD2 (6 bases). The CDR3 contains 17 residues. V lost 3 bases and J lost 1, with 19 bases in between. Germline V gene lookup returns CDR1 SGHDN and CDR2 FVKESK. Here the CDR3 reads CASSHAFGAGTSYEQYF. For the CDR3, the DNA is TGTGCCAGCAGCCATGCGTTTGGAGCCGGGACTTCCTACGAGCAGTACTTC.

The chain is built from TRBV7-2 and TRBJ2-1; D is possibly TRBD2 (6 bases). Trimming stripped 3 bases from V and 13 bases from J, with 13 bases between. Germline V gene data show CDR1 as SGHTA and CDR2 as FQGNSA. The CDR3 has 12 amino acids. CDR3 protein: CASSFSTGLQFF. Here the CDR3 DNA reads TGTGCCAGCAGCTTTAGCACGGGACTCCAGTTCTTC.

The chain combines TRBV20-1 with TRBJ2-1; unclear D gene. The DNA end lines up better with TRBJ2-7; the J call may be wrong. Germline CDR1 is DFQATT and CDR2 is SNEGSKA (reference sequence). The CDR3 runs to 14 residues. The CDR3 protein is CSASRLSSYNEQYF. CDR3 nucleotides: TGCAGTGCTAGCCGATTAAGCTCCTACAATGAGCAGTACTTC.

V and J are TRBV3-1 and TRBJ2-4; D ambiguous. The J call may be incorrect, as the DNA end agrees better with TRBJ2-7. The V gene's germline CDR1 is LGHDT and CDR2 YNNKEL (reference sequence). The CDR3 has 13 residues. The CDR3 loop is CASSPGGVYEQYF. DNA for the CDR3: TGTGCCAGCAGTCCCGGTGGGGTCTACGAGCAGTACTTC.

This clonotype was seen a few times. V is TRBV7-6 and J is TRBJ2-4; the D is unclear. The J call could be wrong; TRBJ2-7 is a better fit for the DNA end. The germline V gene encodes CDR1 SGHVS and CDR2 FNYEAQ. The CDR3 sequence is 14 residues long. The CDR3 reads CASSLGGPIYEQYF. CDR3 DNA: TGTGCCAGCAGCTTAGGCGGACCAATATACGAGCAGTACTTC.

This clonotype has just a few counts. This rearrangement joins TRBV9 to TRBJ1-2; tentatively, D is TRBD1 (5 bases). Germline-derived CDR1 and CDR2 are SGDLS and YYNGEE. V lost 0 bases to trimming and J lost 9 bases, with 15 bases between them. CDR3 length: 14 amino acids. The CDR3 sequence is CASSVAAGTMSYTF. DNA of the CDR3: TGTGCCAGCAGCGTAGCGGCAGGGACTATGAGCTACACCTTC.

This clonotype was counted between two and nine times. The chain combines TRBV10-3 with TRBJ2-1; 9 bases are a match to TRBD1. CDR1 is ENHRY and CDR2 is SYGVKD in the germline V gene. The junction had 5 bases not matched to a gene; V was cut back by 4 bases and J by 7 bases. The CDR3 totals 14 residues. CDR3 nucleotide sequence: TGTGCCATCAGTGGACAGGGGGAGGGAAATGAGCAGTTCTTC. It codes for CAISGQGEGNEQFF.

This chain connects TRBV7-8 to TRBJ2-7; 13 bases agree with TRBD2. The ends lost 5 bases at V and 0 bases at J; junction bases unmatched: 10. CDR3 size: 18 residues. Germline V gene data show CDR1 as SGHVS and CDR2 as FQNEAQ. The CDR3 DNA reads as TGTGCCAGCAGCCCTCGCCCGACTAGCGGGAGGACCTCCTACGAGCAGTACTTC. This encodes CASSPRPTSGRTSYEQYF. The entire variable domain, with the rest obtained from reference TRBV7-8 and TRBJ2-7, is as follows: GAGVSQSPRYKVAKRGQDVALRCDPISGHVSLFWYQQALGQGPEFLTYFQNEAQLDKSGLPSDRFFAERPEGSVSTLKIQRTQQEDSAVYLCASSPRPTSGRTSYEQYFGPGTRLTVT.